This T cell receptor (beta chain) was captured by sequencing in a study of blood T cell repertoires in COVID-19. Study-level information: There were acute and convalescent COVID-19 samples, and they came from the United States, Italy and Spain. The cDNA or gDNA used as material had been derived from T cells, B-cell-depleted T cells, or PBMCs.

This CDR3 has 13 residues. Per germline, CDR1 LNHDA and CDR2 SQIVND (reference sequence). Deletions cut 3 bases from V and 3 bases from J, with 8 bases between. Per the authors' pipeline: Reference gene primer amplification yielded estimated nucleated cell counts. The assay was immunoSEQ multiplex PCR, and TCRdb's table has in-frame clones only and misses some. D and trimming were read from the DNA, whereas the V and J calls and clone size are those reported in that table. Of 200,000 to 300,000 clones listed, roughly 90% were seen once; the top ten hold roughly 0.8%. The sample taken for sequencing was peripheral blood. This clonotype was sampled from a woman aged 25 to 45 with acute or convalescent COVID-19. The chain links TRBV19 to TRBJ1-1, with D unresolved. The DNA of the CDR3 is TGTGCCAGTAGTATGTCCGGGGACACTGAAGCTTTCTTT. Translating gives CASSMSGDTEAFF. The full variable domain, completed using reference TRBV19 and TRBJ1-1, is DGGITQSPKYLFRKEGQNVTLSCEQNLNHDAMYWYRQDPGQGLRLIYYSQIVNDFQKGDIAEGYSVSREKKESFPLTVTSAQKNPTAFYLCASSMSGDTEAFFGQGTRLTVV.